Included here is one T cell receptor beta chain sequence, with context. The sample is drawn from a study of blood T cells in healthy people across ages. CDR1 is WSHSY and CDR2 is SAAADI in the germline V gene. After removal of 7 bases from V and 5 bases from J, the junction contained 6 bases not matched to a gene. The CDR3 loop spans 15 amino acids. Primers used in a second PCR of about 6 to 12 cycles were a sample-barcoded 5' primer and a J-beta primer mix. From the 5' RACE reads, TCRdb called clonotypes with MiXCR, one entry per CDR3 protein. The table records hundreds of thousands of distinct CDR3 sequences, roughly 50% of them present only once. Donors were healthy Caucasian individuals from Russia aged about 6 to 90.

Specimen: blood. The J gene is TRBJ2-7, the V gene TRBV10-2, with 15 bases fitting TRBD2. The TCR originated in a man older than 75 in good health. In nucleotides, the CDR3 is TGCGCCAGCACCCCGGGACTAGCGGGAGGTAACGAGCAGTACTTC. Amino acids: CASTPGLAGGNEQYF.